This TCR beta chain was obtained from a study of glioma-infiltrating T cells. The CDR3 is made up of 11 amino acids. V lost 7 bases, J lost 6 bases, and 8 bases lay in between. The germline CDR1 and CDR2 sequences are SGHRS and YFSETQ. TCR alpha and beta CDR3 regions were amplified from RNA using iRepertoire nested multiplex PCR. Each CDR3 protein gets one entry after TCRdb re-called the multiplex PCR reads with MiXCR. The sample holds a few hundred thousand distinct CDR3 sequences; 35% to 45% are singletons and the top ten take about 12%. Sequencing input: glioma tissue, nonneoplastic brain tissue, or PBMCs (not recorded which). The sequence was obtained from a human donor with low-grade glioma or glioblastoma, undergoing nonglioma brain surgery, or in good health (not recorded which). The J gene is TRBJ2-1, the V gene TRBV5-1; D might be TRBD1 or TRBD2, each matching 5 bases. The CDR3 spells CASHGTNEQFF. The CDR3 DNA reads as TGCGCCAGCCATGGGACCAATGAGCAGTTCTTC. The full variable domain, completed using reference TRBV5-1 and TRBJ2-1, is KAGVTQTPRYLIKTRGQQVTLSCSPISGHRSVSWYQQTPGQGLQFLFEYFSETQRNKGNFPGRFSGRQFSNSRSEMNVSTLELGDSALYLCASHGTNEQFFGPGTRLTVL.